This T cell receptor (beta chain) is drawn from a study of breast tumors, draining lymph nodes, adjacent tissues. A word on this clonotype: Its antigen is not identified. Relative to the germline gene, one junction end is altered; a read error may explain this.

Breast cancer patients provided tissue from their axillary draining lymph nodes. One entry per CDR3 protein results from TCRdb running MiXCR on the multiplex PCR reads. Among about 89,000 distinct CDR3 sequences, approximately 29% were seen once, and the ten largest hold 8.1%. Looked up from germline, CDR1 is SGHVS and CDR2 is FQNEAQ. The CDR3 has 13 amino acids. Findings of the study overall: Compared with basal-like, luminal-like tumors shared significantly more repertoire with nontumor tissue.

This receptor was identified in a female donor with breast cancer. Some clones in this sample may be carry-over from other donors' samples. The genes are TRBV7-8 and TRBJ1-2, with a possible D match to TRBD1 (5 bases). The sample consisted of axillary lymph node tissue. CDR3 protein: CASSVEGTWGYTF. CDR3 DNA: TGCGCCAGCAGCGTAGAGGGGACCTGGGGCTACACCTTC.